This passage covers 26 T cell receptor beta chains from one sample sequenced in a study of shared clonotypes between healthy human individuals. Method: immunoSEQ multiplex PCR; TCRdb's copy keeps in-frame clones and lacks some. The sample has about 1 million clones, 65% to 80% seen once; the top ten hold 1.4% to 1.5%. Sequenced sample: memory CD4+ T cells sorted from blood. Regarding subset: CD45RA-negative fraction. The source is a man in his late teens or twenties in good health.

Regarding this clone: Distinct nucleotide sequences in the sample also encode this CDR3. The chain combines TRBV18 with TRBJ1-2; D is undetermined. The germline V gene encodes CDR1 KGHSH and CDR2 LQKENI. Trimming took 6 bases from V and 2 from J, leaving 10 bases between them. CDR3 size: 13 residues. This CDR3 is CASSSGSNYGYTF. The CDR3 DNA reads TGTGCCAGCTCCTCTGGGTCCAACTATGGCTACACCTTC.

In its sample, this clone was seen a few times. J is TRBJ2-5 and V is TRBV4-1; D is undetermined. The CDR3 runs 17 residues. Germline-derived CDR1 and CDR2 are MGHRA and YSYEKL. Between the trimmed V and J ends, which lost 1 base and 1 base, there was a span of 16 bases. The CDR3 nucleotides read TGCGCCAGCAGCCAAGCTCCCCCCTGGACGGTCCAAGAGACCCAGTACTTC. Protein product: CASSQAPPWTVQETQYF.

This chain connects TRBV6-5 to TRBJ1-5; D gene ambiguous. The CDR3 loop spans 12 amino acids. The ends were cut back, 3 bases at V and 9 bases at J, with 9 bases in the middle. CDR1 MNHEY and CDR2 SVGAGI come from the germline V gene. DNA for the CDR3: TGTGCCAGCAGTTATGTGGATATGCCCCAGCATTTT. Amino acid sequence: CASSYVDMPQHF.

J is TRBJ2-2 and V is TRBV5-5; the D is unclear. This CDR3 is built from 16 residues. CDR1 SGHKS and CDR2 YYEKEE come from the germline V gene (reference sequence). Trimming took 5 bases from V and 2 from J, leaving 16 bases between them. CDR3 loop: CASSSSNSSNTGELFF. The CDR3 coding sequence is TGTGCCAGCAGTTCAAGTAACAGCTCCAACACCGGGGAGCTGTTTTTT.

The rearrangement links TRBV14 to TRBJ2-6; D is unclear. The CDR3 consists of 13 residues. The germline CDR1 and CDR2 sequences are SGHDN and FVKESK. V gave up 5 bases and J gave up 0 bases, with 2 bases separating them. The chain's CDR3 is CASSTSGANVLTF. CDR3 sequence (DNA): TGTGCCAGCAGCACCTCTGGGGCCAACGTCCTGACTTTC.

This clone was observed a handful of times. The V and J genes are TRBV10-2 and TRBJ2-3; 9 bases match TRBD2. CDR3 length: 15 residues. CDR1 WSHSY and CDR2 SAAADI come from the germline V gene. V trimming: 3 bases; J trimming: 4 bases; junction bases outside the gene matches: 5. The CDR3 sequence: CASSERPSGADTQYF. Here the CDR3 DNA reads TGCGCCAGCAGTGAACGGCCTAGCGGGGCAGATACGCAGTATTTT.

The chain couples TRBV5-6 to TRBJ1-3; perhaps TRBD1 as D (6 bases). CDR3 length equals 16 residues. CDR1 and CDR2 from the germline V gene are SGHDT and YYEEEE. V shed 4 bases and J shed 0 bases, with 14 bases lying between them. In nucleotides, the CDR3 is TGTGCCAGCAGCCCAACGACAGGCTACTCTGGAAACACCATATATTTT. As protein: CASSPTTGYSGNTIYF.

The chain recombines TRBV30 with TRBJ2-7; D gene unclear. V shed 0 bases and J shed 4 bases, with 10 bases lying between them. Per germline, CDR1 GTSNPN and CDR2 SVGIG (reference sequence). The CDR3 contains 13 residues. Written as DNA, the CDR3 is TGTGCCTGGAGTGTACGGTACGGTTACGAGCAGTACTTC. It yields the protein CAWSVRYGYEQYF.

CDR3 coding DNA: TGCGCCAGCAGCTTGGGGACCCCACGAGGAGATACGCAGTATTTT. As protein: CASSLGTPRGDTQYF. The genes are TRBV5-1 and TRBJ2-3; no reliable D call. CDR3 length: 15 residues. In germline, CDR1 is SGHRS, CDR2 YFSETQ. The V end was cut by 0 bases, the J end by 5 bases, with 13 bases between.

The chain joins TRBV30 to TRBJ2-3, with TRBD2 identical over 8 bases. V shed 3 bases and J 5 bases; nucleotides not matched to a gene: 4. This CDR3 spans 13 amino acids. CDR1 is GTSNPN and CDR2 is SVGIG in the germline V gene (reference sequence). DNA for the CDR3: TGTGCCTGGAGCGGGGGGGCCATAGATACGCAGTATTTT. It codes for CAWSGGAIDTQYF.

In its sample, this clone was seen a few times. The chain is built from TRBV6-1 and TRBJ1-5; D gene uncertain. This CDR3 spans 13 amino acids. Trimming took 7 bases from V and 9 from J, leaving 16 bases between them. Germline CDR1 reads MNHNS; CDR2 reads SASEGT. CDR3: CASMVHTPGPQHF. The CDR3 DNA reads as TGTGCCAGCATGGTTCACACGCCAGGGCCCCAGCATTTT.

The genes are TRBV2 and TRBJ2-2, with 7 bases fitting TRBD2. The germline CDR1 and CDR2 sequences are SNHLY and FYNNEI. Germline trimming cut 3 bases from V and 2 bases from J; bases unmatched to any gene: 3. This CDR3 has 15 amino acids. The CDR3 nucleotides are TGTGCCAGCAGTGAGGAGCGGGGAAACACCGGGGAGCTGTTTTTT. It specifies CASSEERGNTGELFF.

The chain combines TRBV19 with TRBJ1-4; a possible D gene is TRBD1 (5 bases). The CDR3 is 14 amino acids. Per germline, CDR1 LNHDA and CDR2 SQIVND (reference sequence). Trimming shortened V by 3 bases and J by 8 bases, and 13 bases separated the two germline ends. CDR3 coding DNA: TGTGCCAGTAGTATGTTAGGGGTAGGAGAAAAACTGTTTTTT. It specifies CASSMLGVGEKLFF.

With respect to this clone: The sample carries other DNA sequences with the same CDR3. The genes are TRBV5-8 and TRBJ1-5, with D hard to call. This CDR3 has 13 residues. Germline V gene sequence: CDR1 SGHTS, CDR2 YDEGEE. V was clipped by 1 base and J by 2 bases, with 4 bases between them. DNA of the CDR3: TGTGCCAGCAGCTTGACAGGCAATCAGCCCCAGCATTTT. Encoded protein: CASSLTGNQPQHF.

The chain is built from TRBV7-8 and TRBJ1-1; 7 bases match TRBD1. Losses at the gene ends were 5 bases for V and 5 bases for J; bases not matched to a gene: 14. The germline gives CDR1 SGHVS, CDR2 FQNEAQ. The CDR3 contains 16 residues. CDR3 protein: CASSPPLNRGRTEAFF. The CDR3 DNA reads TGTGCCAGCAGCCCTCCCCTAAACAGGGGTAGGACTGAAGCTTTCTTT.

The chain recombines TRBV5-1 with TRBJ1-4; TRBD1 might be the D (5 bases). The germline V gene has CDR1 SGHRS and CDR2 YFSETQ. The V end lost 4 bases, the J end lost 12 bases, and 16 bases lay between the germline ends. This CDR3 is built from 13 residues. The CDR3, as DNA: TGCGCCAGCAGCCCCCGTGGCAGGACACAACTGTTTTTT. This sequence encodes CASSPRGRTQLFF.

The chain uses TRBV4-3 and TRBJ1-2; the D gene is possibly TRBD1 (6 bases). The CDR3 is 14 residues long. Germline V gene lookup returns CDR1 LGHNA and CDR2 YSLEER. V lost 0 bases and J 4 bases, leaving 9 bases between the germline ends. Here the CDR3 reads CASSQDQGLYGYTF. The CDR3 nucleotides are TGCGCCAGCAGCCAAGATCAGGGGCTCTATGGCTACACCTTC.

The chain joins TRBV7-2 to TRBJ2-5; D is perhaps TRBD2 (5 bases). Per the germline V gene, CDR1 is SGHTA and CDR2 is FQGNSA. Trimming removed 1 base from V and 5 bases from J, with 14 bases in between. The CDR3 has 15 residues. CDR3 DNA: TGTGCCAGCAGCTTAGGTACTAGGGCGGTGGAGACCCAGTACTTC. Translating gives CASSLGTRAVETQYF.

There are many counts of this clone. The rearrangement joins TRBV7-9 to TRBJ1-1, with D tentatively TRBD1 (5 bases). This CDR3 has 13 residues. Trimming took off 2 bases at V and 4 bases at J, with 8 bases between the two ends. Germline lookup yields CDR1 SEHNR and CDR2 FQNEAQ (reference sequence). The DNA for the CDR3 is TGTGCCAGCAGCTTAAAGGGGACCACTGAAGCTTTCTTT. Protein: CASSLKGTTEAFF.

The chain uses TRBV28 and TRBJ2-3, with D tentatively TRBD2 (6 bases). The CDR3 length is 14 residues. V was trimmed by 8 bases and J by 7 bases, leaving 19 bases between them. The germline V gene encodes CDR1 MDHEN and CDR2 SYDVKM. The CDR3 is CASLPGSNLYTQYF. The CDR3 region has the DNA TGTGCCAGCCTACCCGGGAGTAACCTTTATACGCAGTATTTT.

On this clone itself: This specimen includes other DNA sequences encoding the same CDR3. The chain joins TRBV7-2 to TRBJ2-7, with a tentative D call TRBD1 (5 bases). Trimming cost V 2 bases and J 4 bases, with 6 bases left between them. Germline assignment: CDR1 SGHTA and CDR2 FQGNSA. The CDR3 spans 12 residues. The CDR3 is CASSLQGYEQYF. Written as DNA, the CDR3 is TGTGCCAGCAGCTTACAGGGTTACGAGCAGTACTTC.

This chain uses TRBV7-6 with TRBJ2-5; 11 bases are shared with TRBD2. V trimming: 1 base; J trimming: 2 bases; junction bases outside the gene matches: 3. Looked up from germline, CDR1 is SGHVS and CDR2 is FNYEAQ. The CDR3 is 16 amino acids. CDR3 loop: CASSLGPSGGQETQYF. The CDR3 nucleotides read TGTGCCAGCAGCTTAGGCCCTAGCGGGGGGCAAGAGACCCAGTACTTC.

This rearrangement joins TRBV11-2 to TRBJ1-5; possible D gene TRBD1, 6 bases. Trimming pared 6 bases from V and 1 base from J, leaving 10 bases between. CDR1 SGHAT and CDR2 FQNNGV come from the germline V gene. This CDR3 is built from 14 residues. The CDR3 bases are TGTGCCAGCAGTCTTGGACAGAGCAATCAGCCCCAGCATTTT. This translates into CASSLGQSNQPQHF. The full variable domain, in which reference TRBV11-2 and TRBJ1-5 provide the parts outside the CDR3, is EAGVAQSPRYKIIEKRQSVAFWCNPISGHATLYWYQQILGQGPKLLIQFQNNGVVDDSQLPKDRFSAERLKGVDSTLKIQPAKLEDSAVYLCASSLGQSNQPQHFGDGTRLSIL.

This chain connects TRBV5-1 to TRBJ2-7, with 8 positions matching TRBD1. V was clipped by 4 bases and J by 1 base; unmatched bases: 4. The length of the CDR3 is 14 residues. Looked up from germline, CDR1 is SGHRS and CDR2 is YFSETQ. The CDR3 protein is CASSPDRASYEQYF. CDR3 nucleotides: TGCGCCAGCAGCCCGGACAGGGCATCCTACGAGCAGTACTTC. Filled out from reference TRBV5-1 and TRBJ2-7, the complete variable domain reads KAGVTQTPRYLIKTRGQQVTLSCSPISGHRSVSWYQQTPGQGLQFLFEYFSETQRNKGNFPGRFSGRQFSNSRSEMNVSTLELGDSALYLCASSPDRASYEQYFGPGTRLTVT.

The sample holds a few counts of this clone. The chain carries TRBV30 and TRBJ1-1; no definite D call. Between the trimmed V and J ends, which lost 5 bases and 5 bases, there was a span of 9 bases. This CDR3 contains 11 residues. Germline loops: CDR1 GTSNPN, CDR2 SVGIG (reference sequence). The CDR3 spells CAWERRTEAFF. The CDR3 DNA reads TGTGCCTGGGAGAGACGGACTGAAGCTTTCTTT.

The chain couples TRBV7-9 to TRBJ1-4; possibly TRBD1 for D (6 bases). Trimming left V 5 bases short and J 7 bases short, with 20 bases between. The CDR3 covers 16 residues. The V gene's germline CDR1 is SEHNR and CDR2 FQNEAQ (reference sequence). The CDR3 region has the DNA TGTGCCAGCAGCGCCGGGACAAACTCTAGGGGTGAAAAACTGTTTTTT. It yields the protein CASSAGTNSRGEKLFF.